This passage covers 26 T cell receptor beta chains from one sample sequenced in a study of blood T cell repertoires in COVID-19. Clones were read by immunoSEQ multiplex PCR, and TCRdb kept only the in-frame ones, dropping some. Of about 150,000 clones listed, 85% to 90% were seen once; the top ten hold roughly 13%. Sequenced material: peripheral blood. The receptors originated from a man younger than 35 with COVID-19, enrolled during active disease.

The CDR3 reads CASSQSLAGEQFF. CDR3 DNA sequence: TGTGCCAGCAGCCAATCGCTAGCGGGTGAGCAGTTCTTC. V and J are TRBV2 and TRBJ2-1, with 8 nucleotides matching TRBD2. Looked up from germline, CDR1 is SNHLY and CDR2 is FYNNEI. The CDR3 totals 13 residues. The V and J ends lost 6 bases and 9 bases, in that order; junction bases with no gene match: 7.

The gene calls are TRBV11-2 and TRBJ1-3; TRBD1 matches at 8 bases. Germline V lookup: CDR1 SGHAT, CDR2 FQNNGV. J lost 8 bases, V lost 5 bases, and 2 bases had no gene match. The CDR3 is 12 amino acids. The CDR3 reads CASSLTGDTIYF. The CDR3 coding sequence is TGTGCCAGCAGCCTGACAGGGGACACCATATATTTT.

The rearrangement links TRBV6-5 to TRBJ2-1, with no clear D. From germline, CDR1 is MNHEY and CDR2 SVGAGI. V dropped 5 bases and J dropped 0 bases, with 11 bases sitting between them. The CDR3 has 15 amino acids. The CDR3 bases are TGTGCCAGCAGTATTAGCCGAAGCTCCTACAATGAGCAGTTCTTC. Protein sequence: CASSISRSSYNEQFF.

This sequence joins TRBV4-3 and TRBJ1-3; TRBD1 matches 7 bases. The CDR3 covers 19 residues. Germline CDR1 is LGHNA and CDR2 is YSLEER. The junction had 14 bases not matched to a gene; V was cut back by 0 bases and J by 3 bases. DNA for the CDR3: TGCGCCAGCAGCCAAGATGCGTTCTCGAGGGGGCCGTTTGGAAACACCATATATTTT. This translates into CASSQDAFSRGPFGNTIYF.

V and J are TRBV15 and TRBJ2-7, with TRBD2 as a possible D gene (7 bases). CDR3 size: 12 residues. Trimming removed 8 bases at V and 1 base at J, with 9 bases between. Germline-derived CDR1 and CDR2 are LNHNV and YYDKDF (reference sequence). The CDR3 DNA follows: TGTGCCACCGGGGGGGCATCCTACGAGCAGTACTTC. Amino acids: CATGGASYEQYF.

The sample holds many counts of this clone. CDR3 sequence reads: CASSTQRHYEQYF. CDR3 in DNA: TGTGCCAGCAGCACCCAGCGCCACTACGAGCAGTACTTC. The chain has TRBV3-1 (or the pseudogene TRBV3-2) and TRBJ2-7, with no clear D. With 5 bases removed from V and 3 bases from J, the gap between germline ends came to 11 bases. Germline V gives CDR1 LGHDT, CDR2 YNNKEL (reference sequence). The CDR3 sequence is 13 residues long.

This clone was detected only once. The chain recombines TRBV2 with TRBJ2-2, with D possibly being TRBD2 (6 bases). V was shortened by 5 bases and J by 4 bases, with 14 bases between the two germline ends. CDR3 size: 15 residues. Germline V gene lookup returns CDR1 SNHLY and CDR2 FYNNEI. The CDR3, as DNA: TGTGCCAGCAGTCGTGGAGGGCCGGGCACCGGGGAGCTGTTTTTT. Its translation is CASSRGGPGTGELFF.

V is TRBV27 and J is TRBJ1-1; 7 bases map to TRBD1. CDR1 and CDR2 from the germline V gene are MNHEY and SMNVEV (reference sequence). The V gene end was trimmed by 5 bases and the J gene end by 0 bases; junction bases not matched to a gene: 9. This CDR3 spans 16 amino acids. CDR3 protein: CASSRVWDRLNTEAFF. The CDR3 DNA reads as TGTGCCAGCAGTCGAGTCTGGGACAGATTGAACACTGAAGCTTTCTTT.

The chain recombines TRBV25-1 with TRBJ2-5; maybe TRBD2 (5 bases). The V and J ends lost 7 bases and 5 bases respectively, with 20 bases between them. The germline V gene has CDR1 MGHDK and CDR2 SYGVNS. The CDR3 has 15 amino acids. The CDR3 protein is CASNDWVGERETQYF. In DNA, the CDR3 is TGTGCCAGCAACGACTGGGTCGGGGAGAGGGAGACCCAGTACTTC.

This CDR3 is CASSYRSGRGNEQFF. CDR3 sequence (DNA): TGTGCCAGCAGTTACCGAAGCGGGAGAGGAAATGAGCAGTTCTTC. V and J are TRBV6-6 and TRBJ2-1; 8 bases line up with TRBD2. Per the germline V gene, CDR1 is MNHNY and CDR2 is SVGAGI (reference sequence). The CDR3 has 15 amino acids. V trimming: 2 bases; J trimming: 7 bases; junction bases outside the gene matches: 7.

This chain links TRBV21-1 with TRBJ2-7; the table's TRBD1 call for D was not verified on the DNA. TRBV21-1 is listed as a pseudogene. There are 13 residues in the CDR3. The CDR3 sequence: CAGPHRGSYEQYF. DNA for the CDR3: TGTGCCGGACCACACAGGGGTTCCTACGAGCAGTACTTC.

The chain uses TRBV13 and TRBJ2-1, with a weak D call TRBD1 (6 bases). The ends were cut back, 4 bases at V and 6 bases at J, with 16 bases in the middle. The germline gives CDR1 PRHDT, CDR2 FYEKMQ (reference sequence). The CDR3 length is 15 residues. Here the CDR3 reads CASSSPGTRGNEQFF. Here the CDR3 DNA reads TGTGCCAGCAGCTCCCCCGGGACAAGGGGCAATGAGCAGTTCTTC.

The rearrangement links TRBV7-9 to TRBJ1-1; a weak D match, TRBD1 (6 bases). The germline V gene encodes CDR1 SEHNR and CDR2 FQNEAQ (reference sequence). The CDR3 is made up of 15 amino acids. Trimming stripped 2 bases from V and 6 bases from J, with 16 bases between. CDR3 sequence (DNA): TGTGCCAGCAGCTTACCCACAGGGAGTGGTCCTGAAGCTTTCTTT. Protein: CASSLPTGSGPEAFF. The entire variable domain, with the rest obtained from reference TRBV7-9 and TRBJ1-1, is as follows: DTGVSQNPRHKITKRGQNVTFRCDPISEHNRLYWYRQTLGQGPEFLTYFQNEAQLEKSRLLSDRFSAERPKGSFSTLEIQRTEQGDSAMYLCASSLPTGSGPEAFFGQGTRLTVV.

For the CDR3, the DNA is TGTGCCAGCACCGCTCCCGGTGTCTACGAGCAGTACTTC. This sequence encodes CASTAPGVYEQYF. The V gene is TRBV28, the J gene TRBJ2-7, with D unclear. Germline loops: CDR1 MDHEN, CDR2 SYDVKM. The germline V and J ends were trimmed by 7 bases and 3 bases, with 13 bases remaining between them. The CDR3 extends over 13 amino acids.

Of note for this clone: A read error may be the cause here, since a much bigger clone is one base away. This chain joins TRBV7-2 and TRBJ2-7, with 13 bases lining up with TRBD2. Losses at the gene ends were 6 bases for V and 2 bases for J; bases not matched to a gene: 1. The V gene's germline CDR1 is SGHTA and CDR2 FQGNSA. The CDR3 is 14 amino acids. CDR3 protein: CASRLAGGPYEQYF. In DNA, the CDR3 is TGTGCCAGCAGACTAGCGGGAGGGCCCTACGAGCAGTACTTC.

This clone was seen only once. The rearrangement joins TRBV4-3 to TRBJ2-7; D call uncertain. The CDR3 sequence is 15 residues long. The germline V and J ends were trimmed by 1 base and 2 bases, with 12 bases remaining between them. Per the germline V gene, CDR1 is LGHNA and CDR2 is YSLEER. CDR3 sequence reads: CASSQGSSGPYEQYF. The CDR3 DNA is TGCGCCAGCAGCCAAGGGTCGAGTGGGCCCTACGAGCAGTACTTC.

This clone came up once. The rearrangement links TRBV6-5 to TRBJ1-1; TRBD1 might be the D (6 bases). Germline V lookup: CDR1 MNHEY, CDR2 SVGAGI. Trimming removed 2 bases from V and 5 bases from J, with 9 bases in between. This CDR3 is built from 13 residues. The CDR3 sequence: CASSYQGLTEAFF. CDR3 in DNA: TGTGCCAGCAGTTACCAGGGGTTGACTGAAGCTTTCTTT.

Here the CDR3 reads CASSPGLAETQYF. In DNA, the CDR3 is TGCGCCAGCAGCCCGGGACTAGCAGAGACCCAGTACTTC. The chain links TRBV5-1 to TRBJ2-5; TRBD2 matches at 9 bases. CDR1 and CDR2 from the germline V gene are SGHRS and YFSETQ. V lost 4 bases and J lost 4; bases outside the gene matches: 2. CDR3 length: 13 residues.

The V and J genes are TRBV5-4 and TRBJ2-1; D might be TRBD1 (6 bases). From germline, CDR1 is SGHNT and CDR2 YYREEE (reference sequence). Trimming left V 3 bases short and J 10 bases short, with 11 bases between. The length of the CDR3 is 12 residues. The CDR3 sequence: CASSYGDTEQFF. The DNA for the CDR3 is TGTGCCAGCAGCTATGGGGACACCGAGCAGTTCTTC.

The chain recombines TRBV19 with TRBJ2-3, with 10 bases matching TRBD1. Looked up from germline, CDR1 is LNHDA and CDR2 is SQIVND (reference sequence). The ends lost 7 bases at V and 1 base at J; junction bases unmatched: 8. The CDR3 is 16 amino acids. The DNA of the CDR3 is TGTGCCAGTACCGATGGGACAGGGGCGGGCACAGATACGCAGTATTTT. This encodes CASTDGTGAGTDTQYF.

The CDR3 is CASSEQGTYGYTF. The CDR3 nucleotides read TGTGCCAGCAGTGAACAGGGAACCTATGGCTACACCTTC. The gene calls are TRBV27 and TRBJ1-2; possible D gene TRBD1, 6 bases. V was cut by 5 bases and J by 4 bases, with 11 bases left in between. The germline V gene has CDR1 MNHEY and CDR2 SMNVEV (reference sequence). The CDR3 is made up of 13 amino acids.

The CDR3 nucleotides read TGTGCCAGCAGCTTCAGGGGTACGAACACTGAAGCTTTCTTT. It codes for CASSFRGTNTEAFF. This sequence joins TRBV5-6 and TRBJ1-1; possible D gene TRBD1, 6 bases. Trimming removed 2 bases at V and 1 base at J, with 9 bases between. The CDR3 runs to 14 residues. Germline V gives CDR1 SGHDT, CDR2 YYEEEE.

On this clone itself: One junction end disagrees with the germline gene, perhaps due to a read error. The chain links TRBV3-1 (or the pseudogene TRBV3-2) to TRBJ1-4; possible D gene TRBD1, 6 bases. Looked up from germline, CDR1 is LGHDT and CDR2 is YNNKEL (reference sequence). The CDR3 loop spans 15 amino acids. In DNA form, the CDR3 reads TGTGCCAGCAGCCAAGGGGACATACTTAATGAAAAACTGCTTTTT. Translation gives CASSQGDILNEKLLF.

V is TRBV28 and J is TRBJ1-3, with D perhaps TRBD1 (5 bases). Germline V gene lookup returns CDR1 MDHEN and CDR2 SYDVKM. This CDR3 is 14 amino acids long. V lost 6 bases and J 0 bases, leaving 9 bases between the germline ends. As DNA, the CDR3 is TGTGCCAGCAGCGCAGGGCTCTCTGGAAACACCATATATTTT. Protein: CASSAGLSGNTIYF.

The chain joins TRBV5-6 to TRBJ1-2; 10 positions match TRBD1. With V trimmed by 5 bases and J by 7 bases, 5 bases remained unmatched. Looked up from germline, CDR1 is SGHDT and CDR2 is YYEEEE. This CDR3 region has 13 residues. The CDR3: CASSWDRGPGYTF. The CDR3 DNA follows: TGTGCCAGCAGTTGGGACAGGGGCCCTGGCTACACCTTC.

In nucleotides, the CDR3 is TGTGCCAGCAGCTTAAAGGTACTCAGGGGCGAGCAGTACTTC. It yields the protein CASSLKVLRGEQYF. J is TRBJ2-7 and V is TRBV11-2; tentative D call: TRBD1 (6 bases). CDR1 and CDR2 (germline): SGHAT, FQNNGV. V dropped 2 bases and J dropped 6 bases, with 14 bases sitting between them. This CDR3 spans 14 amino acids.